A selection of T cell receptor beta chains follows, all from one sample in a study of blood T cell repertoires in COVID-19. Some clones are missing from TCRdb's copy, which holds only in-frame ones; the method was immunoSEQ multiplex PCR. The sample holds more than 200,000 clones, about 90% seen once. Sequenced input: PBMCs or T cells enriched from blood (not recorded which). The receptors were sampled from a woman younger than 45 with acute COVID-19. The conserved cysteine and the conserved F or W are not part of the CDR3 here.

V: TRBV5-1
CDR3: ASKDRDGYT

V: TRBV6-5
CDR3: ASSFQGPRETQY

V: TRBV19
CDR3: ASRPGLISGNTIY

V: TRBV15
CDR3: ATSRDGAVIGNQPQH

V: TRBV2
CDR3: ASIGRGYEQY

V: TRBV6-5
CDR3: ASRRTGLGYEQY

V: TRBV5-1
CDR3: ASSPLGGSQPQH

V: TRBV11-1
CDR3: ASSLGLAHEQY

V: TRBV2
CDR3: ASSEESGGAKGRRNEQF

V: TRBV29-1
CDR3: SVVGQGASTDTQY

V: TRBV7-9
CDR3: ASSSSATNEKLF

V: TRBV19
CDR3: ASTHKPGTEIMGEQF

V: TRBV19
CDR3: ASSPHRTGVNNEQF

V: TRBV9
CDR3: ASSLLASTDTQY

V: TRBV2
CDR3: ASIPTASSNTEAF

V: TRBV28
CDR3: ASSVRTAWNEQY

V: TRBV3-1/TRBV3-2
CDR3: ASSPSSGGFSSTDTQY

V: TRBV2
CDR3: ASIPGQDYEQY

V: TRBV5-1
CDR3: ASSLDRASTDTQY

V: TRBV4-1
CDR3: ASSQPKDTLRGYNEKLF

V: TRBV28
CDR3: ASSQGQGLGSPLH

V: TRBV28
CDR3: ASSPIDRDRYGYT

V: TRBV5-1
CDR3: ASSRGSGETQY

V: TRBV2
CDR3: ASSVFDSQETQY

V: TRBV9
CDR3: ASSPQAGASYEQY

V: TRBV19
CDR3: ASTRTSAYNEQF

V: TRBV9
CDR3: ASSGNRENYGYT

V: TRBV18
CDR3: ASSPGATFVPGELF

V: TRBV6-5
CDR3: ASSPPGLKTEAF

V: TRBV4-2
CDR3: ASSQGPGGADTEAF

V: TRBV7-9
CDR3: ASSPRGDGTGELF

V: TRBV16
CDR3: ASSPGTLNTEAF

V: TRBV6-5
CDR3: ASSFLQEYGYGYT

V: TRBV19
CDR3: ASSTDDRERGNQPQH

V: TRBV18
CDR3: ASSPFRGGAEAF

V: TRBV10-3
CDR3: AISGQANYGYT

V: TRBV19
CDR3: ASSSTSGPYNEQF

V: TRBV6-5
CDR3: ASSGQGGEKLF

V: TRBV11-2
CDR3: ASSFQGTGSYGYT

V: TRBV5-1
CDR3: ASQGSYGYT

V: TRBV18
CDR3: ASSRQGGVNQPQH

V: TRBV30
CDR3: AWSSGQGAGELF

V: TRBV7-9
CDR3: ASSLSPGGGTEAF

V: TRBV5-6
CDR3: ASSHGQGRYNEQF

V: TRBV4-2
CDR3: ASSQDPPQGAYNEQF

V: TRBV6-5
CDR3: ASWGALAGVSEQY